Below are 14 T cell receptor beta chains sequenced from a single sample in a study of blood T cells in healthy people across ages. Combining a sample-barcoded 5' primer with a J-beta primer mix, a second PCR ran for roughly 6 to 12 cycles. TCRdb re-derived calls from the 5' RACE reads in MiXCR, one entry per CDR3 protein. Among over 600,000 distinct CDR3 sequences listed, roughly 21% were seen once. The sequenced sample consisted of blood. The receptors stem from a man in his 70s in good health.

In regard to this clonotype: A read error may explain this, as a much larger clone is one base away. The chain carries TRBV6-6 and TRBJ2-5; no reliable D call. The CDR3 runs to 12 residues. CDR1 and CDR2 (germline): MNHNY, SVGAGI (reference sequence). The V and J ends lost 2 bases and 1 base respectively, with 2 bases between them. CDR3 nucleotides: TGTGCCAGCAGTTACATCCAAGAGACCCAGTACTTC. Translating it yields CASSYIQETQYF.

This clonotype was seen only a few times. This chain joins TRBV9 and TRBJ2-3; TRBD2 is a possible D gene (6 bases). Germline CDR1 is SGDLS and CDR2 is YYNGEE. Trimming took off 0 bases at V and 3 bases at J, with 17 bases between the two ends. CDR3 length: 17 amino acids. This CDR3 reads CASSVARGGGKTDTQYF. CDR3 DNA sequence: TGTGCCAGCAGCGTAGCCCGGGGAGGCGGGAAGACAGATACGCAGTATTTT.

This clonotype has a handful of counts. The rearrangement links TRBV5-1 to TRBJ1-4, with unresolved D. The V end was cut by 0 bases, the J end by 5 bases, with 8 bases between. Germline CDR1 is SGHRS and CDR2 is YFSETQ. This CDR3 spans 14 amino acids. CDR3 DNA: TGCGCCAGCAGCTTGGCCCCCTCCAATGAAAAACTGTTTTTT. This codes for CASSLAPSNEKLFF.

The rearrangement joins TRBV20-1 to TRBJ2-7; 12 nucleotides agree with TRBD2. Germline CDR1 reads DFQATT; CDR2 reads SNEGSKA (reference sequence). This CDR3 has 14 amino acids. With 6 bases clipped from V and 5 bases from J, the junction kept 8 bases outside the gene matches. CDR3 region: CSAMGLAGAHEQYF. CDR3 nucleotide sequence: TGCAGTGCCATGGGACTAGCGGGTGCGCACGAGCAGTACTTC.

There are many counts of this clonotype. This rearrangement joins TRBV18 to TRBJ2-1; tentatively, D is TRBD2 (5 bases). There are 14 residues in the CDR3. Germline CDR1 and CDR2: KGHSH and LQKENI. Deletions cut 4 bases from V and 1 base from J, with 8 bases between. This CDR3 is CASSLAPSYNEQFF. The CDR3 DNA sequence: TGTGCCAGCTCACTAGCGCCATCCTACAATGAGCAGTTCTTC.

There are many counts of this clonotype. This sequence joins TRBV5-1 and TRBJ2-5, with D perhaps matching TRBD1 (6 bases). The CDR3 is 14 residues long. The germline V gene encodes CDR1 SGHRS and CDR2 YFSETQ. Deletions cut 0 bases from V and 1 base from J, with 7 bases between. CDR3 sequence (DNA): TGCGCCAGCAGCTTGGAACAGGGCCAAGAGACCCAGTACTTC. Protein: CASSLEQGQETQYF.

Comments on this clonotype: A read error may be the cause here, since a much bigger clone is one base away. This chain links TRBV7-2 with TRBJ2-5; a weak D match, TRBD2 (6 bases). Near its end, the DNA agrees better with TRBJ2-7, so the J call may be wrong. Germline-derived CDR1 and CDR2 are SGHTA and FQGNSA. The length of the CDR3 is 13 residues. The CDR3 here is CASRRLVGREQYF. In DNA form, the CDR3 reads TGTGCCAGCAGGAGACTAGTGGGACGCGAGCAGTACTTC.

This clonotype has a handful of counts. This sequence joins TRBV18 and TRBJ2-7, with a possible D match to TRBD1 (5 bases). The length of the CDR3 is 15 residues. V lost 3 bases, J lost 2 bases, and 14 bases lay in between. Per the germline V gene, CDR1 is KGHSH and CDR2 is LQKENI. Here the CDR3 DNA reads TGTGCCAGCTCACCGACAGTCCCGGGCCCCTACGAGCAGTACTTC. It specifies CASSPTVPGPYEQYF.

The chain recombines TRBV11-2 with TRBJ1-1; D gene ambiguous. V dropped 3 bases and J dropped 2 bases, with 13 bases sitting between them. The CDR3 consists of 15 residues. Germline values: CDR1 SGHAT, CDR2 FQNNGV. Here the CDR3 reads CASSLSGGRNTEAFF. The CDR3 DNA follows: TGTGCCAGCAGCTTGTCCGGTGGCCGCAACACTGAAGCTTTCTTT.

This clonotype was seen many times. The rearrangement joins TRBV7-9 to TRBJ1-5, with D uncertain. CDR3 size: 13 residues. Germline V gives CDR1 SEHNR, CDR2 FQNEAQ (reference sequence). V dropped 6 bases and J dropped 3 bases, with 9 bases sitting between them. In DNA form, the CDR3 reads TGTGCCAGCAGTTCTTCATACAATCAGCCCCAGCATTTT. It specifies CASSSSYNQPQHF.

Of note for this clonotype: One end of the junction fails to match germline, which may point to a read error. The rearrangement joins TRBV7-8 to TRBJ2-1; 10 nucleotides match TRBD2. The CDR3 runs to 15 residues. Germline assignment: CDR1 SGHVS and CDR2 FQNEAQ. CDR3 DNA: TGTGCCGGCAGCTTAGCGGGAGGTGTTTACAATGAGCAGTTCTTC. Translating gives CAGSLAGGVYNEQFF.

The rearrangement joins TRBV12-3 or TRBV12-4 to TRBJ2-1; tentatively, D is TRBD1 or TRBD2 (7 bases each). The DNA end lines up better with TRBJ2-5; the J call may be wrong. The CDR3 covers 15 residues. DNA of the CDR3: TGTGCCAGCAGCACCTCGACAGGGACTAAGGAGACCCAGTACTTC. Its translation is CASSTSTGTKETQYF.

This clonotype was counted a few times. The CDR3 DNA reads TGTGCCAGCAGTTACCGGTCGAGCGGAGATGAGCAGTTCTTC. This gives the protein CASSYRSSGDEQFF. The chain recombines TRBV6-5 with TRBJ2-1; D possibly corresponds to TRBD2 (5 bases). Germline loops: CDR1 MNHEY, CDR2 SVGAGI. Trimming removed 2 bases at V and 8 bases at J, with 13 bases between. This CDR3 is built from 14 residues.

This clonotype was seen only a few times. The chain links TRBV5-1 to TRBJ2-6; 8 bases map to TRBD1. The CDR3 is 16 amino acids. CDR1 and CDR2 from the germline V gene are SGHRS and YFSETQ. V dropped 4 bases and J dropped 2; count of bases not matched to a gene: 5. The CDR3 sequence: CASSPDRAAGANVLTF. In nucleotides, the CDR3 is TGCGCCAGCAGCCCGGACAGGGCTGCTGGGGCCAACGTCCTGACTTTC.